The clone carrying this TCR beta chain was detected only a few times. The target antigen is unknown. From the 5' RACE reads, TCRdb called clonotypes with MiXCR, one entry per CDR3 protein. This table holds about 220,000 distinct CDR3 sequences, less than 3.5% found once. This record belongs to a study of T cells after yellow fever vaccination. Study-level findings and limits: Peaking faster, on day 5 versus 15, the secondary response was nonetheless weaker. Abundant contaminating clonotypes from the bulk population could appear in FACS-sorted repertoires. Researchers noted that a small share of clonotypes showed up in both CD4 and CD8 compartments. Post-booster repertoires contained most primary-vaccination clones again (96% CD4, around 88% CD8).

CDR1 and CDR2 (germline): MGHDK, SYGVNS. Trimming at V came to 2 bases and at J to 6 bases, leaving 5 bases not matched to a gene. CDR3 length: 15 amino acids. The receptor was derived from a man between 18 and 35 years old who received the YFV17D yellow fever vaccine. The specimen comprised CD4+ T cells sorted from PBMCs, sampled 10 days after the yellow fever booster vaccination. V gene TRBV25-1 combines with J gene TRBJ2-2; 8 bases map to TRBD1. CDR3 sequence: CASSEAGQGSGELFF. CDR3 nucleotides: TGTGCCAGCAGTGAAGCCGGACAGGGTTCCGGGGAGCTGTTTTTT.